This T cell receptor beta chain was observed in a study of T cell responses to AZD1222 COVID-19 vaccine. Study background: Investigators merged groups given second doses at roughly 4 or roughly 12 weeks. Study observations and caveats: Donors in the cohort were predominantly white British and more often female, and clonal diversity was possibly underestimated. Recipients of AZD1222 seropositive at baseline numbered only 6 or 7.

Clones were read by immunoSEQ multiplex PCR, and TCRdb kept only the in-frame ones, dropping some. The sample shows fewer than 65,000 clones, approximately 79% of them seen only once. Points on this clone: Its antigen is still unknown.

Trimming stripped 0 bases from V and 2 bases from J, with 16 bases between. The CDR3 has 17 residues. Germline CDR1 reads SGHTS; CDR2 reads YDEGEE. This specimen was peripheral blood, taken on day 0 of AZD1222 vaccination. The genes are TRBV5-8 and TRBJ2-3; D may be TRBD1 (5 bases). The TCR originated in an adult in good health. CDR3 sequence (DNA): TGTGCCAGCAGCTTGGGCTCAAGCGACAGCTACACAGATACGCAGTATTTT. This translates into CASSLGSSDSYTDTQYF.